This TCR beta chain was recovered during a study of blood T cell repertoires in COVID-19 (dated by TCRdb to 2018 to 2020). Background on the whole study: The collaborator samples originated in the United States, Italy and Spain and spanned the acute and convalescent phases of COVID-19. The material from the prospective study consisted of cDNA or gDNA derived from T cells, B-cell-depleted T cells, or PBMCs. Subjects who had been exposed to COVID-19, were actively infected with it, or had recovered from it provided the deeply sampled blood TCRbeta repertoires that made up the dataset. The repertoires were released in a freely available public database intended as a resource for research on the immune response to SARS-CoV-2. Samples were obtained from the ongoing ImmuneRACE study (first 160 participants) and from over 1,000 subjects provided by 6 global collaborators. The sample metadata nearly always contained a de-identified subject ID, COVID-19 status, age in years and sex. Where available, HLA class I and class II types were obtained from metadata supplied by the sample provider rather than from assay-based typing. The paper's findings and limits, for the study overall: The amount of clinical and demographic metadata varied by source and participant and was provided uncurated.

Inclusive of the bounding cysteine and phenylalanine, the CDR3 is 14 residues long. This entry keeps only the CDR3 DNA: 42 bases, framed from base 1. Enrolling through a virtual design, the prospective study's participants ranged in age from about 18 to 89 years and lived across 24 United States geographic areas. To assign participants to cohorts, the prospective study relied on clinical history that participants themselves reported in a screening survey and a study questionnaire. For ImmuneRACE Cohort 3, a participant was defined as recovered based on two consecutive negative NP/OP PCR tests, clearance by a healthcare professional, or resolution of symptoms. Mobile phlebotomists in the prospective study collected whole blood, serum and a nasopharyngeal or oropharyngeal swab from every participant. Additional blood draws and questionnaires over a 2-month period could optionally be provided by prospective study participants. Blood samples from the prospective study were shipped frozen or at room temperature prior to DNA extraction.

In the case of this clone: Its antigen is currently not known. There are no base qualities to consult, and no much larger clone falls within one base.

TCRbeta CDR3 regions were amplified from genomic DNA by means of the immunoSEQ Assay, a bias-controlled multiplex PCR. Per the authors' processing: Nucleated cell counts per sample were estimated from amplification of reference gene primers within the assay. To quantify the absolute abundance of each unique TCRbeta CDR3 rearrangement, sequence reads were collapsed and filtered. For each sample, productive Simpson clonality was calculated as the square root of Simpson's diversity index over productive rearrangements. TCRdb re-hosts the immuneACCESS table, in-frame sequences only. Its copies lack some clones; in the studies checked, an unresolved V gene accounts for under half of them, and the cause for the rest is not known. V and J calls and clone size follow that table, whereas D and trimming were derived from the DNA. The sample includes about 250,000 clones, with 85% to 90% observed a single time. The ten largest clonotypes hold 1.6% of the sample.

The specimen sequenced was PBMCs or T cells enriched from blood (not recorded which). This receptor was taken from a woman between 50 and 59 years old who had recovered from COVID-19. The rearrangement joined TRBV21-1 to TRBJ1-2. TRBV21-1 is classified as a pseudogene. The CDR3 has the sequence CASSVRAPGGGYTF. The DNA reads TGTGCCAGCAGCGTTCGGGCCCCCGGCGGGGGCTACACCTTC.